In this sample, the clone carrying this T cell receptor (beta chain) turned up once. The target antigen is unknown. Reverse transcribing all isolated RNA meant expressed TCRB transcripts were sequenced. Clones were read by immunoSEQ multiplex PCR, and TCRdb kept only the in-frame ones, dropping some. The table includes some 660,000 clones, around 15% detected once. These data are taken from a study of beta chain features in type 1 diabetes. V gave up 2 bases and J gave up 8 bases, with 19 bases separating them. Germline CDR1 is LNHNV and CDR2 is YYDKDF (reference sequence). The CDR3 sequence is 17 residues long. The study's findings and limits: Cells with high TCR expression could be over-represented when cDNA is sequenced. Shorter TCRB CDR3s, moderately but significantly so, were found in Type 1 diabetes patients in all four CD4+ subsets. Amplification by PCR could prefer shorter templates, with the same effect in patients and controls.

The sequencing input was naive CD4+ T cells from blood. The chain recombines TRBV15 with TRBJ1-6, with a tentative D call TRBD1 (6 bases). The source is a man between 18 and 29 years old with type 1 diabetes. As DNA, the CDR3 is TGTGCCACCAGCAGAAATCCAACAGGGACGATTCATTCACCCCTCCACTTT. This encodes CATSRNPTGTIHSPLHF.